The sequence of this TCR beta chain was determined in a study of cytomegalovirus exposure and HLA in healthy donors. Broader study findings: As a later analysis showed, a missense DCLRE1C variant was linked to trimming of TCR beta V- and J-genes. Clonal expansion, a later analysis showed, was greater in HLA-associated TCR beta chains than in equally common others.

This clone was detected once. The antigen remains undetermined. The PCR used 60 Vbeta and 13 Jbeta primers. Sequencing was performed with immunoSEQ multiplex PCR; in TCRdb, only in-frame clones are kept and a portion is missing. The repertoire consists of more than 150,000 clones, with less than 90% occurring once and the leading ten covering less than 0.3%. Trimming removed 6 bases from V and 14 bases from J; junction bases left unmatched: 7. The CDR3 sequence is 11 residues long. The V gene's germline CDR1 is MNHEY and CDR2 SVGAGI. The receptor's source is a girl less than two years old in good health and CMV-seronegative. The chain recombines TRBV6-5 with TRBJ1-5; TRBD1 aligns across 7 bases. Sequencing was carried out using PBMCs. CDR3 nucleotide sequence: TGTGCCAGCAGGCAAAGCGACAGGGAGCATTTT. Residues: CASRQSDREHF.